This T cell receptor (beta chain) was sequenced in a study of cytomegalovirus exposure and HLA in healthy donors. About the research overall: Earlier results showed 117 million unique TCR beta sequences derived from about 179 million T cells. The study's early data release held 80 million to 95 million unique TCRs from HLA-typed donors. Notes on the study in general: The study labeled 170 or so TCR beta chains cytomegalovirus-associated. TRBV6-2, TRBV6-3 and other indistinguishable V segments were excluded.

The PCR was carried out with 60 Vbeta primers and 13 Jbeta primers. Assay used: immunoSEQ multiplex PCR; TCRdb lists only in-frame clones, some missing. The sample has roughly 150,000 clones; less than 85% are singletons. A note on this clone: Its target is not known.

V was cut by 5 bases and J by 2 bases, with 10 bases left in between. This CDR3 contains 13 residues. Germline CDR1 LNHDA, CDR2 SQIVND (reference sequence). The sequenced material came from PBMCs. The sequence came from a woman aged 50 to 65 in good health and CMV-seropositive. This chain connects TRBV19 to TRBJ2-7; the D gene is possibly TRBD2 (6 bases). CDR3 residues: CASSPGTPYEQYF. The CDR3 DNA follows: TGTGCCAGTAGTCCCGGGACTCCCTACGAGCAGTACTTC. Full variable domain (rest looked up from reference TRBV19 and TRBJ2-7): DGGITQSPKYLFRKEGQNVTLSCEQNLNHDAMYWYRQDPGQGLRLIYYSQIVNDFQKGDIAEGYSVSREKKESFPLTVTSAQKNPTAFYLCASSPGTPYEQYFGPGTRLTVT.